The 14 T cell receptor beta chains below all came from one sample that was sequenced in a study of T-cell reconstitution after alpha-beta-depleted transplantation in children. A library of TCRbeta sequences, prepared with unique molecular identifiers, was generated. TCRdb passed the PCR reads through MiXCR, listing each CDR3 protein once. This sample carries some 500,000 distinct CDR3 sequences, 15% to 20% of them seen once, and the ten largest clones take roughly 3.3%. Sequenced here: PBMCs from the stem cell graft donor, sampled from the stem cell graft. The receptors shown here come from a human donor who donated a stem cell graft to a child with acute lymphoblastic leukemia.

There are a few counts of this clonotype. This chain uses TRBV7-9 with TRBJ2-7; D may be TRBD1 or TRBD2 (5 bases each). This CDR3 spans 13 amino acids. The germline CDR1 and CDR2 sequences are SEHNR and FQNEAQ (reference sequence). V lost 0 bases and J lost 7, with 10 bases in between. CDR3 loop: CASSLALGPEQYF. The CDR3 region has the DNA TGTGCCAGCAGCTTAGCGTTGGGACCGGAGCAGTACTTC.

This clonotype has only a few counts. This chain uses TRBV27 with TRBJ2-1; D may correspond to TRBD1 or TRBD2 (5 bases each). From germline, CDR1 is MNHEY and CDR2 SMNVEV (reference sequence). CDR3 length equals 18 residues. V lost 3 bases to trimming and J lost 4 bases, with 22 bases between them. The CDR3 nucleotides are TGTGCCAGCAGTTTCTTATTAACCCGGGACCAGCAATACAATGAGCAGTTCTTC. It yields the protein CASSFLLTRDQQYNEQFF.

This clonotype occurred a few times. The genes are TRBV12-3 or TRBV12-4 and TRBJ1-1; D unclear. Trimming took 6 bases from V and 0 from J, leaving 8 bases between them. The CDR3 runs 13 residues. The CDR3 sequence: CASRKGLNTEAFF. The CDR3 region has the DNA TGTGCCAGCAGGAAAGGGCTGAACACTGAAGCTTTCTTT.

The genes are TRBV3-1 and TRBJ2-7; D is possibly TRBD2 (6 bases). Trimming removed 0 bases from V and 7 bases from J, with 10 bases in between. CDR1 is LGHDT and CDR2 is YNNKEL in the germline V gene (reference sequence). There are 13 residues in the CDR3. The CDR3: CASSQDPEGEQYF. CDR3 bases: TGTGCCAGCAGCCAAGATCCGGAGGGGGAGCAGTACTTC.

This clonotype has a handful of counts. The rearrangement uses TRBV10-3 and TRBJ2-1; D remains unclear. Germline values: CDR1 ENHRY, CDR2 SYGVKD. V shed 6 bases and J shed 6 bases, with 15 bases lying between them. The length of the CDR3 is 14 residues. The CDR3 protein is CAIRHGPFTNEQFF. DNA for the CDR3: TGTGCCATCAGGCATGGTCCCTTTACCAATGAGCAGTTCTTC.

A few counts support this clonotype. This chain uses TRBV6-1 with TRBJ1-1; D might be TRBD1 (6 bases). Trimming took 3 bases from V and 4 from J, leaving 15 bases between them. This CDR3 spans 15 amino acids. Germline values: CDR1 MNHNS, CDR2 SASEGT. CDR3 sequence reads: CASSDPFQGSTEAFF. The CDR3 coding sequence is TGTGCCAGCAGTGATCCCTTCCAGGGGAGCACTGAAGCTTTCTTT.

DNA of the CDR3: TGCGCCAGCAGCCCCTGGGAGGCCACAGATACGCAGTATTTT. It encodes CASSPWEATDTQYF. The chain joins TRBV5-1 to TRBJ2-3; possible D gene TRBD2, 6 bases. V lost 4 bases and J lost 2, with 11 bases in between. CDR3 length: 14 residues. Germline V CDR1 and CDR2: SGHRS, YFSETQ.

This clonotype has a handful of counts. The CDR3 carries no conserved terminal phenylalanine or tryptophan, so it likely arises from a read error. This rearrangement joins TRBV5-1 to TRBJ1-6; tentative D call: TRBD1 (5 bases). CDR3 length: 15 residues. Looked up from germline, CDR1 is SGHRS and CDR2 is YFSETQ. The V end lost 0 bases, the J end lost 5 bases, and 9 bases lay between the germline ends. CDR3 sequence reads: CASSLEGPNNSPLHL. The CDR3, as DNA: TGCGCCAGCAGCTTGGAGGGACCGAATAATTCACCCCTCCACCTT.

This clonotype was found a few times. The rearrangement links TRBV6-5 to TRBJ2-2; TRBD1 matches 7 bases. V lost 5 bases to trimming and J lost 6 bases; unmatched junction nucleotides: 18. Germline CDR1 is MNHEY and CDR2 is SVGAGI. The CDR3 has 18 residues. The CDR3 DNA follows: TGTGCCAGCAGTCACTTAAAACAGGGGTACCTGGGACCCGGGGAGCTGTTTTTT. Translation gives CASSHLKQGYLGPGELFF.

CDR3 in DNA: TGCAGCGTTGATAGGGGGACAGGACCACACGAGCAGTACTTC. Translated: CSVDRGTGPHEQYF. The chain employs TRBV29-1 and TRBJ2-7; 8 positions agree with TRBD1. The germline gives CDR1 SQVTM, CDR2 ANQGSEA. Trimming at V came to 3 bases and at J to 5 bases, leaving 9 bases not matched to a gene. The CDR3 contains 14 residues.

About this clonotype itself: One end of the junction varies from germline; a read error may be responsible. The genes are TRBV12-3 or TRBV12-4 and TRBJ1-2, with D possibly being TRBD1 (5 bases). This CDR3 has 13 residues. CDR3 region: CASSFSEDLGTFF. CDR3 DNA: TGTGCCAGCAGTTTTAGTGAGGACCTGGGGACCTTCTTC.

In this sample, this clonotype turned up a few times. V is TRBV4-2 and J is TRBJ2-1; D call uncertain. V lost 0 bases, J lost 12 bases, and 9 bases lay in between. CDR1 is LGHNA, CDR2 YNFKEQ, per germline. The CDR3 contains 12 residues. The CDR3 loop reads CASSQDASSQFF. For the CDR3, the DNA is TGTGCCAGCAGCCAAGATGCGTCGTCGCAGTTCTTC.

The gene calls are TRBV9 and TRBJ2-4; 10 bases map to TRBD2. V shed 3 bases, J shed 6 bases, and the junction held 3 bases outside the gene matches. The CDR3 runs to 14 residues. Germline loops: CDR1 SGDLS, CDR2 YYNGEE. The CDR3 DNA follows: TGTGCCAGCAGCGGAAGCGGGAGGGGAAACATTCAGTACTTC. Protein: CASSGSGRGNIQYF.

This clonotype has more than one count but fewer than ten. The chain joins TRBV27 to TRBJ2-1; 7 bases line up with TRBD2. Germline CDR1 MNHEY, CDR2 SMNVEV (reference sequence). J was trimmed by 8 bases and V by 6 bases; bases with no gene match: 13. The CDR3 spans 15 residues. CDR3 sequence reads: CASSLSGMSPHEQFF. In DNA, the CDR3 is TGTGCCAGCAGCCTAAGCGGGATGTCCCCTCATGAGCAGTTCTTC.